By its share, the clone carrying this T cell receptor beta chain is medium-sized (0.01 to 0.1%). Its cognate antigen is unknown. This CDR3 has 13 amino acids. Trimming cost V 5 bases and J 7 bases, with 15 bases left between them. From germline, CDR1 is DFQATT and CDR2 SNEGSKA (reference sequence). The time point here: blood at routine non-recurrence follow-up after resection. Frozen PBMC, nontumor lung or tumor provided whole RNA, which was sequenced unsorted. The sample originates from a study of spatial heterogeneity in lung cancer. Study details: Sequencing of follow-up PBMC samples took place when they were available, at a median of approximately 2 years after resection.

Unique molecular identifiers tagged every individual TCR cDNA molecule. TCRdb re-called the 5' RACE reads through MiXCR, storing one row per CDR3 protein. In the table there are about 4,000 distinct CDR3 sequences, about 25% of which are singletons. Findings of the study overall: Among blood samples, ubiquitous expanded tumor TCRs appeared more at resection than at follow-up.

The V gene is TRBV20-1, the J gene TRBJ1-5; tentative D call: TRBD1 (5 bases). This clonotype was obtained from a male donor with early-stage non-small cell lung cancer. The specimen comprised PBMCs, sampled at follow-up. CDR3 region: CSAPQGLGQPQHF. The CDR3 bases are TGCAGTGCTCCCCAGGGTTTGGGACAGCCCCAGCATTTT.